Sequencing of this T cell receptor beta chain was carried out in a study of early T cells in non-severe SARS-CoV-2 infection. Study-wide context: RNA in bulk from unsorted whole blood was sequenced, and chains were unpaired.

As part of library construction, unique molecular identifiers were attached to individual cDNA molecules. Each CDR3 protein gets one entry after TCRdb re-called the 5' RACE reads with MiXCR. The repertoire has 25,000 to 35,000 distinct CDR3 sequences, roughly 5.4% of them found once; the top ten carry 3.5%. With V trimmed by 4 bases and J by 2 bases, 4 bases remained unmatched. The CDR3 contains 14 residues. In germline, CDR1 is KGHSH, CDR2 LQKENI. Study observations and caveats: Anti-spike CD8 responses were favored in VDJdb matching, and private and CD4 specificities were missed.

This clonotype has at least ten counts. The antigen is unknown. V gene TRBV18 combines with J gene TRBJ2-7; 8 bases map to TRBD1. The sequence was collected from an adult who was a healthcare worker with PCR-confirmed SARS-CoV-2 infection or an uninfected control (not recorded which). Sample: whole blood. The DNA for the CDR3 is TGTGCCAGCTCACAGAGACAGGGGACCTACGAGCAGTACTTC. It is translated as CASSQRQGTYEQYF. The full variable domain, with the rest looked up from reference TRBV18 and TRBJ2-7, is NAGVMQNPRHLVRRRGQEARLRCSPMKGHSHVYWYRQLPEEGLKFMVYLQKENIIDESGMPKERFSAEFPKEGPSILRIQQVVRGDSAAYFCASSQRQGTYEQYFGPGTRLTVT.